This T cell receptor beta chain is drawn from a study of shared clonotypes between healthy human individuals. Using approximately 200 ng DNA, 32,000 or so T cell genomes, the sorted-subset replicate PCRs were run. Data came from immunoSEQ multiplex PCR; TCRdb stores just in-frame clones and leaves some out. The top ten hold more than 0.085% of the sample, which has some 600,000 clones, 90% to 97% seen once. The V gene end was trimmed by 6 bases and the J gene end by 5 bases; junction bases not matched to a gene: 7. Germline-derived CDR1 and CDR2 are MNHEY and SMNVEV (reference sequence). This CDR3 is built from 13 residues. As to this clone: Its specificity is not known.

Naive CD8 cells lacked CD45RO and underwent positive selection for CCR7, leaving out terminally differentiated effector memory CD45RA+ cells. Study observations and caveats: A handful of donors shared approximately 5% of their naive CD4 clonotypes. Clonotype sharing among donors, it was expected, would be affected by sequencing depth. Shared clonotypes across all four donors exceeded non-shared ones in generation probability.

The source of this sequence is a woman in her twenties or thirties in good health. The chain joins TRBV27 to TRBJ2-7; 7 bases are a match to TRBD1. Input material: naive CD8+ T cells sorted from blood. The chain's CDR3 is CASRSTGFHEQYF. Written as DNA, the CDR3 is TGTGCCAGCAGATCGACAGGGTTCCACGAGCAGTACTTC.